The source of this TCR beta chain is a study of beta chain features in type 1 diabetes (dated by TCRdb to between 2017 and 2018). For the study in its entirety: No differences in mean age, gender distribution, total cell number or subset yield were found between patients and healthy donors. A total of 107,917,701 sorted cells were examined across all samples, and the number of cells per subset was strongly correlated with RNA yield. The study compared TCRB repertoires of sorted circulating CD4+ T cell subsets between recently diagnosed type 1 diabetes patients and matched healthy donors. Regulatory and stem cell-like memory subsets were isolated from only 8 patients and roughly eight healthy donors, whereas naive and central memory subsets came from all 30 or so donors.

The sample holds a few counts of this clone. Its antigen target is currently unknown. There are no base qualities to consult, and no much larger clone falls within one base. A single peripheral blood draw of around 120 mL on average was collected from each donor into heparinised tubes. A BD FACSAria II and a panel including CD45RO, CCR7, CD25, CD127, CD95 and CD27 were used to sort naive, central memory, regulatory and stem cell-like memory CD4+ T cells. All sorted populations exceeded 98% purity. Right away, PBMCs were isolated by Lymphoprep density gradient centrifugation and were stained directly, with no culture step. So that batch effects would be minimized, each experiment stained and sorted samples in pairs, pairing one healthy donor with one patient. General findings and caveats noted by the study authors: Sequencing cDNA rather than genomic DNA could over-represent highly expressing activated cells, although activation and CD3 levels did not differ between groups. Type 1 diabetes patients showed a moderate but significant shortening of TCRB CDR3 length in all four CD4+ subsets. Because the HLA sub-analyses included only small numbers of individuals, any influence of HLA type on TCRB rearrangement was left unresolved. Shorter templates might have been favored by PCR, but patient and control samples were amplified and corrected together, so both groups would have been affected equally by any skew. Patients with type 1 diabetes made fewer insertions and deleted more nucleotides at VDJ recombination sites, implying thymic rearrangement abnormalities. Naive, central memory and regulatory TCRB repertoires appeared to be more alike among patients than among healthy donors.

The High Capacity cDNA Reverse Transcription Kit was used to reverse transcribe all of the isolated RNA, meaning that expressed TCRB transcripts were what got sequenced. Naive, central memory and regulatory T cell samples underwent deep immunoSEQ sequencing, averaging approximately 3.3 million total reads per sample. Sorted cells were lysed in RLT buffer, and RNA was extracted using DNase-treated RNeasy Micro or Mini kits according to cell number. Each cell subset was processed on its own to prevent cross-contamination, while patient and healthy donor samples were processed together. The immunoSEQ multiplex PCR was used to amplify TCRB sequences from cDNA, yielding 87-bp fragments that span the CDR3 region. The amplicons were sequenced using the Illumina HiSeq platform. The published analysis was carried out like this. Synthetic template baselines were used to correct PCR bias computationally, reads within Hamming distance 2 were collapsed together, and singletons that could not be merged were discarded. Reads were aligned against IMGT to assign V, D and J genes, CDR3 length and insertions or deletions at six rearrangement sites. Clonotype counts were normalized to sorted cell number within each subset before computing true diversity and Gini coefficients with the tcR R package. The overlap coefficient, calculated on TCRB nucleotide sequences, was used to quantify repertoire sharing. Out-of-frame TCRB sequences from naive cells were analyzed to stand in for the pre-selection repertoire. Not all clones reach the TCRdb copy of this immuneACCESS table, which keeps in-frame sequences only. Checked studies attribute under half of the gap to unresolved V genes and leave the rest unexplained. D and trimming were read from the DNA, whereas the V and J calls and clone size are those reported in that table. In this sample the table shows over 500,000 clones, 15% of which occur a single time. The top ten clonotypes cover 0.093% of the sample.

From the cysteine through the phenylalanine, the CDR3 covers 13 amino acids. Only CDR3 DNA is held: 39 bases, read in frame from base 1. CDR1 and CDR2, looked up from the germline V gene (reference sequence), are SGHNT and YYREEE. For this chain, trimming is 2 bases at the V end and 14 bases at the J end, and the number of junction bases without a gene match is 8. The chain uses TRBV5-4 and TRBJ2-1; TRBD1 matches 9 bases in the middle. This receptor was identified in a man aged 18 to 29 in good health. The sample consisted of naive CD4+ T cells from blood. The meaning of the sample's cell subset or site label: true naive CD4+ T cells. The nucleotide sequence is TGTGCCAGCAGCTTTGGTCGACAGGGGGGTAAGTTCTTC. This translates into CASSFGRQGGKFF.